This T cell receptor (beta chain) came from a study of glioma-infiltrating T cells after dendritic cell vaccination. For the study at large: At biweekly intervals, patients got three intradermal dendritic cell vaccine injections. Findings and caveats of the study: Complete blood and tumor specimen sets were limited to few patients.

Sequencing was performed with immunoSEQ multiplex PCR; in TCRdb, only in-frame clones are kept and a portion is missing. The table lists approximately 90,000 clones, over 65% of them singletons. The V gene's germline CDR1 is MNHEY and CDR2 SVGAGI. Trimming took off 4 bases at V and 4 bases at J, with 13 bases between the two ends. CDR3 length equals 14 residues. Of note for this clone: Its antigen is undetermined.

Material: blood, obtained before dendritic cell vaccination. This sequence was found in a human donor with glioblastoma. The rearrangement joins TRBV6-5 to TRBJ1-2; tentatively, D is TRBD1 (6 bases). CDR3 amino acids: CASSSPRTAYGYTF. CDR3 DNA: TGTGCCAGCAGTTCCCCTCGGACAGCCTATGGCTACACCTTC.